The 22 T cell receptor beta chains given below trace back to one sample, sequenced in a study of CD8 T cells in Susac syndrome. Random hexamers served to reverse transcribe about 0.5 to 1 ug RNA. TCRdb reprocessed the immunoSEQ multiplex PCR reads with MiXCR, giving one entry per CDR3 protein. Among 150,000 to 200,000 distinct CDR3 sequences listed, 90% to 95% were seen once. The specimen sequenced was CD4+ T cells from PBMCs. Receptors originate from a human donor in good health.

V and J are TRBV7-8 and TRBJ2-1; D possibly corresponds to TRBD2 (6 bases). Trimming shortened V by 5 bases and J by 8 bases, and 13 bases separated the two germline ends. The germline V gene has CDR1 SGHVS and CDR2 FQNEAQ. This CDR3 has 13 residues. CDR3 DNA: TGTGCCAGCAGCGAAAGACTAGACCATGAGCAGTTCTTC. It yields the protein CASSERLDHEQFF.

The J gene is TRBJ2-2, the V gene TRBV29-1; D is perhaps TRBD1 or TRBD2 (5 bases each). V lost 5 bases, J lost 3 bases, and 16 bases lay in between. The CDR3 length is 15 residues. Germline V gene sequence: CDR1 SQVTM, CDR2 ANQGSEA. This CDR3 is CSVRRNRGDTGELFF. In nucleotides, the CDR3 is TGCAGCGTTCGTAGAAACAGAGGGGACACCGGGGAGCTGTTTTTT.

The rearrangement links TRBV5-1 to TRBJ2-3, with TRBD2 matching over 9 bases. Germline CDR1 and CDR2: SGHRS and YFSETQ. The length of the CDR3 is 16 residues. With 1 base clipped from V and 4 bases from J, the junction kept 7 bases outside the gene matches. CDR3 amino acids: CASSLSGGGGADTQYF. CDR3 sequence (DNA): TGCGCCAGCAGCTTGAGTGGCGGCGGGGGGGCAGATACGCAGTATTTT.

This chain links TRBV20-1 with TRBJ1-4; no firm D call. The CDR3 loop spans 11 amino acids. Germline assignment: CDR1 DFQATT and CDR2 SNEGSKA (reference sequence). V lost 5 bases and J 8 bases, leaving 9 bases between the germline ends. CDR3 in amino acids: CSARRLEKLFF. In nucleotides, the CDR3 is TGCAGTGCTCGAAGACTCGAAAAACTGTTTTTT.

The DNA for the CDR3 is TGTGCCAGCAGTTCCACAGGGGCGGACACTGAAGCTTTCTTT. This sequence encodes CASSSTGADTEAFF. V usage is TRBV27 and J usage is TRBJ1-1; 7 positions agree with TRBD1. V dropped 4 bases and J dropped 3; count of bases not matched to a gene: 5. The CDR3 totals 14 residues. Looked up from germline, CDR1 is MNHEY and CDR2 is SMNVEV (reference sequence).

As DNA, the CDR3 is TGTGCCAGCAGCTTAGGGGAACAGGGCAATCAGCCCCAGCATTTT. This sequence encodes CASSLGEQGNQPQHF. The rearrangement links TRBV7-8 to TRBJ1-5, with a possible D match to TRBD1 (5 bases). The CDR3 is 15 residues long. Germline V gene data show CDR1 as SGHVS and CDR2 as FQNEAQ. Trimming cost V 1 base and J 2 bases, with 9 bases left between them.

This sequence joins TRBV5-1 and TRBJ1-1, with D tentatively TRBD1 (6 bases). The V end was cut by 4 bases, the J end by 1 base, with 11 bases between. CDR1 is SGHRS, CDR2 YFSETQ, per germline. This CDR3 spans 14 amino acids. The CDR3 sequence is CASSTIQGNTEAFF. The CDR3 DNA follows: TGCGCCAGCAGCACCATACAGGGGAACACTGAAGCTTTCTTT. The full variable domain, with the rest looked up from reference TRBV5-1 and TRBJ1-1, is KAGVTQTPRYLIKTRGQQVTLSCSPISGHRSVSWYQQTPGQGLQFLFEYFSETQRNKGNFPGRFSGRQFSNSRSEMNVSTLELGDSALYLCASSTIQGNTEAFFGQGTRLTVV.

The chain has TRBV28 and TRBJ2-7; 7 nucleotides agree with TRBD2. The V gene end was trimmed by 6 bases and the J gene end by 2 bases; junction bases not matched to a gene: 1. This CDR3 has 12 amino acids. Per the germline V gene, CDR1 is MDHEN and CDR2 is SYDVKM. In DNA, the CDR3 is TGTGCCAGCAGGGGGGGGACCTACGAGCAGTACTTC. Protein: CASRGGTYEQYF.

The chain joins TRBV20-1 to TRBJ2-1; 10 nucleotides line up with TRBD2. There are 15 residues in the CDR3. J gave up 7 bases and V 6 bases, and 12 bases lay outside the gene matches. Germline V gene sequence: CDR1 DFQATT, CDR2 SNEGSKA (reference sequence). CDR3 loop: CSADRSGGGLNEQFF. The CDR3 nucleotides read TGCAGTGCAGACCGAAGCGGGGGGGGCCTTAATGAGCAGTTCTTC.

The chain recombines TRBV5-6 with TRBJ2-3; D is possibly TRBD1 (6 bases). Germline CDR1 and CDR2: SGHDT and YYEEEE. This CDR3 spans 16 amino acids. The V end lost 3 bases, the J end lost 4 bases, and 18 bases lay between the germline ends. CDR3 bases: TGTGCCAGCAGCTCAATTCGGGTAGGGGGTGCAGATACGCAGTATTTT. Translation: CASSSIRVGGADTQYF.

This clonotype occurred once. V and J are TRBV6-5 and TRBJ1-3; D remains ambiguous. Trimming cost V 0 bases and J 0 bases, with 15 bases left between them. Germline V gene data show CDR1 as MNHEY and CDR2 as SVGAGI. The CDR3 loop spans 18 amino acids. The DNA for the CDR3 is TGTGCCAGCAGTTACTCAACAGCTAATTACCACTCTGGAAACACCATATATTTT. Its translation is CASSYSTANYHSGNTIYF.

The rearrangement joins TRBV5-4 to TRBJ1-1; 8 positions agree with TRBD1. V trimming: 4 bases; J trimming: 1 base; junction bases outside the gene matches: 6. Germline CDR1 and CDR2: SGHNT and YYREEE (reference sequence). The CDR3 spans 15 residues. Written as DNA, the CDR3 is TGTGCCAGCAGCAATCCCCAGGGGGCGAACACTGAAGCTTTCTTT. Translating gives CASSNPQGANTEAFF.

The V call is TRBV6-5, the J call TRBJ1-5; maybe TRBD1 (6 bases). The CDR3 sequence is 15 residues long. The V end was cut by 6 bases, the J end by 5 bases, with 17 bases between. CDR1 and CDR2 from the germline V gene are MNHEY and SVGAGI. The CDR3 region is CASSPRQAAYQPQHF. The CDR3, as DNA: TGTGCCAGCAGCCCCAGACAGGCCGCCTATCAGCCCCAGCATTTT.

J is TRBJ1-2 and V is TRBV14, with TRBD1 as a possible D gene (6 bases). The V end lost 3 bases, the J end lost 7 bases, and 12 bases lay between the germline ends. CDR1 and CDR2 from the germline V gene are SGHDN and FVKESK. This CDR3 is built from 13 residues. The DNA of the CDR3 is TGTGCCAGCAGCCAGACAGGTGAAAGTGGCTACACCTTC. Encoded protein: CASSQTGESGYTF.

This chain links TRBV5-4 with TRBJ2-5; 9 bases match TRBD2. With 5 bases clipped from V and 1 base from J, the junction kept 3 bases outside the gene matches. The CDR3 is made up of 14 amino acids. From germline, CDR1 is SGHNT and CDR2 YYREEE (reference sequence). CDR3 coding DNA: TGTGCCAGCAGGCCTAGCGGGGCCCAAGAGACCCAGTACTTC. This gives the protein CASRPSGAQETQYF.

J is TRBJ2-5 and V is TRBV5-1; D is undetermined. The CDR3 runs 16 residues. The germline V and J ends were trimmed by 0 bases and 2 bases, with 14 bases remaining between them. The germline V gene has CDR1 SGHRS and CDR2 YFSETQ. The CDR3 here is CASSLAQRPAQETQYF. The CDR3 nucleotides read TGCGCCAGCAGCTTGGCCCAACGCCCGGCACAAGAGACCCAGTACTTC.

The chain is built from TRBV12-3 or TRBV12-4 and TRBJ1-4; D is undetermined. The germline V and J ends were trimmed by 6 bases and 6 bases, with 5 bases remaining between them. The CDR3 is made up of 11 amino acids. CDR3 sequence reads: CASRRDEKLFF. CDR3 nucleotide sequence: TGTGCCAGCAGGAGGGATGAAAAACTGTTTTTT.

The V call is TRBV20-1, the J call TRBJ2-1; no definite D call. The germline V gene has CDR1 DFQATT and CDR2 SNEGSKA (reference sequence). V was shortened by 3 bases and J by 5 bases, with 14 bases between the two germline ends. This CDR3 spans 14 amino acids. CDR3 residues: CSASSGPAHNEQFF. For the CDR3, the DNA is TGCAGTGCTAGCTCTGGACCGGCCCACAATGAGCAGTTCTTC.

This chain joins TRBV5-6 and TRBJ1-3; the D is unclear. V was clipped by 0 bases and J by 7 bases, with 8 bases between them. Germline values: CDR1 SGHDT, CDR2 YYEEEE. The CDR3 is 13 residues long. CDR3 nucleotide sequence: TGTGCCAGCAGCTTGGTGGGTGCCAACACCATATATTTT. Translating it yields CASSLVGANTIYF. Based on the CDR3 plus reference TRBV5-6 and TRBJ1-3, the full variable domain is DAGVTQSPTHLIKTRGQQVTLRCSPKSGHDTVSWYQQALGQGPQFIFQYYEEEERQRGNFPDRFSGHQFPNYSSELNVNALLLGDSALYLCASSLVGANTIYFGEGSWLTVV.

This sequence joins TRBV5-4 and TRBJ1-2; the match to TRBD1 covers 11 bases. Germline assignment: CDR1 SGHNT and CDR2 YYREEE (reference sequence). J was trimmed by 1 base and V by 4 bases; bases with no gene match: 3. The CDR3 runs to 15 residues. The chain's CDR3 is CASSIGTGGNYGYTF. In nucleotides, the CDR3 is TGTGCCAGCAGCATAGGGACAGGGGGTAACTATGGCTACACCTTC.

The chain employs TRBV7-9 and TRBJ2-5; 7 nucleotides agree with TRBD1. Looked up from germline, CDR1 is SEHNR and CDR2 is FQNEAQ (reference sequence). V lost 4 bases to trimming and J lost 5 bases; unmatched junction nucleotides: 7. The CDR3 is 14 residues long. This chain's CDR3 is CASSYAGRGETQYF. CDR3 nucleotide sequence: TGTGCCAGCAGCTACGCGGGCAGGGGGGAGACCCAGTACTTC.

The chain has TRBV4-2 and TRBJ2-3; maybe TRBD2 (6 bases). This CDR3 is 15 amino acids long. V was trimmed by 4 bases and J by 2 bases, leaving 13 bases between them. Germline CDR1 is LGHNA and CDR2 is YNFKEQ. CDR3 in amino acids: CASSPGTRPTDTQYF. DNA for the CDR3: TGTGCCAGCAGCCCTGGGACTCGCCCCACAGATACGCAGTATTTT.